The rows below give T cell receptor beta chains drawn from one sample of a study of response to subunit inactivated influenza vaccine. TCRdb re-derived calls from the RT-PCR reads in MiXCR, one entry per CDR3 protein. The sample contains around 850,000 distinct CDR3 sequences, approximately 17% of which appear only once. The source was PBMCs from blood, collected 4 to 6 days after vaccination. All receptors derive from a man aged 50 or older who received an inactivated influenza vaccine. Both conserved end residues are part of each CDR3. The D gene is left open where the match is weak. The listing skips clone size in some rows; elsewhere it reads once, few, many or a size class.

CDR3 length,clone size,J gene,V gene,D gene,CDR3 protein,CDR3 DNA
15,.,TRBJ2-1,TRBV21-1,.,CASSKWAGGHNEQFF,TGTGCCAGCAGCAAATGGGCGGGGGGCCACAATGAGCAGTTCTTC
11,.,TRBJ2-1,TRBV11-2,.,CASRSRGEQFF,TGTGCCAGCAGAAGTCGGGGTGAGCAGTTCTTC
14,many,TRBJ1-2,TRBV5-1,.,CASSLEGRDYGYTF,TGCGCCAGCAGCTTGGAAGGCAGGGACTATGGCTACACCTTC
13,.,TRBJ1-2,TRBV20-1,.,CSASDRANYGYTF,TGCAGTGCTTCTGACAGAGCCAACTATGGCTACACCTTC
15,.,TRBJ1-2,TRBV6-5,.,CASSSQGPTNYGYTF,TGTGCCAGCAGTTCTCAGGGGCCGACTAACTATGGCTACACCTTC
15,.,TRBJ1-1,TRBV18,.,CASSPRTEMNTEAFF,TGTGCCAGCTCACCGCGGACAGAGATGAACACTGAAGCTTTCTTT
18,few,TRBJ2-5,TRBV25-1,TRBD1,CASSADRALNPNQETQYF,TGTGCCAGCAGTGCCGACAGGGCCCTCAACCCTAACCAAGAGACCCAGTACTTC
17,few,TRBJ2-1,TRBV10-3,TRBD1,CAISPNHRDRGQDEQFF,TGTGCCATCAGTCCAAATCACCGGGACAGGGGGCAAGATGAGCAGTTCTTC
16,few,TRBJ2-1,TRBV5-1,TRBD2,CASSPGLADYYNEQFF,TGCGCCAGCAGCCCGGGACTAGCGGACTACTACAATGAGCAGTTCTTC
13,.,TRBJ1-4,TRBV6-6,.,CASSQGTIEKLFF,TGTGCCAGCAGCCAAGGGACTATTGAAAAACTGTTTTTT
13,few,TRBJ2-7,TRBV3-1,.,CASSQTTDYEQYF,TGTGCCAGCAGCCAAACGACGGACTACGAGCAGTACTTC
16,many,TRBJ1-2,TRBV12-3/TRBV12-4,.,CASGVNSLARFYGYTF,TGTGCCAGCGGCGTTAACTCCTTGGCGCGGTTCTATGGCTACACCTTC
16,many,TRBJ2-1,TRBV5-1,TRBD1,CASRGSDRADYNEQFF,TGCGCCAGCAGGGGGTCTGACAGGGCGGACTACAATGAGCAGTTCTTC
11,many,TRBJ2-5,TRBV6-6,.,CASSTQETQYF,TGTGCCAGCAGCACGCAAGAGACCCAGTACTTC
14,few,TRBJ1-2,TRBV7-9,.,CASSLKPGFYGYTF,TGTGCCAGCAGCTTAAAACCAGGGTTCTATGGCTACACCTTC
13,few,TRBJ2-7,TRBV7-2,TRBD1,CASRPGTAYEQYF,TGTGCCAGCAGGCCCGGGACAGCCTACGAGCAGTACTTC
14,few,TRBJ1-1,TRBV3-1,TRBD1,CASSQVETGGEAFF,TGTGCCAGCAGCCAAGTTGAGACAGGGGGCGAAGCTTTCTTT
14,.,TRBJ2-2,TRBV7-3,.,CASARTPPAGELFF,TGTGCCAGCGCCCGGACCCCTCCGGCCGGGGAGCTGTTTTTT
13,.,TRBJ2-5,TRBV20-1,TRBD2,CSALGLGKETQYF,TGCAGTGCTCTCGGACTAGGAAAAGAGACCCAGTACTTC
17,.,TRBJ2-3,TRBV6-5,TRBD2,CASSYQGSGRDTDTQYF,TGTGCCAGCAGTTACCAAGGTAGCGGGAGGGACACAGATACGCAGTATTTT
14,.,TRBJ2-7,TRBV20-1,TRBD2,CSARDRAGGNEQYF,TGCAGTGCTAGAGATCGCGCGGGAGGAAACGAGCAGTACTTC
14,many,TRBJ2-3,TRBV10-3,.,CAIGVGGATDTQYF,TGTGCCATCGGTGTCGGCGGGGCCACAGATACGCAGTATTTT
16,.,TRBJ2-7,TRBV5-1,TRBD2,CASRPRLAGDSYEQYF,TGCGCCAGCAGACCTAGACTAGCGGGAGATTCCTACGAGCAGTACTTC
15,.,TRBJ2-1,TRBV7-9,TRBD2,CASSFLSGRPNEQFF,TGTGCCAGCAGCTTTTTATCCGGGAGGCCCAATGAGCAGTTCTTC
14,many,TRBJ1-1,TRBV5-1,.,CASSLVSVNTEAFF,TGCGCCAGCAGCTTGGTGTCGGTAAACACTGAAGCTTTCTTT
15,few,TRBJ2-7,TRBV7-2,.,CASSLSSVGTYEQYF,TGTGCCAGCAGCTTATCTAGCGTGGGGACCTACGAGCAGTACTTC
16,.,TRBJ1-5,TRBV4-1,.,CASSQDRQGDNQPQHF,TGCGCCAGCAGCCAAGATCGGCAGGGTGACAATCAGCCCCAGCATTTT
18,.,TRBJ1-5,TRBV19,.,CASSIGGQGLLGNQPQHF,TGTGCCAGTAGTATAGGGGGGCAGGGGCTATTGGGCAATCAGCCCCAGCATTTT
11,many,TRBJ2-3,TRBV12-3/TRBV12-4,.,CASRDTDTQYF,TGTGCCAGCAGAGACACAGATACGCAGTATTTT
9,many,TRBJ2-5,TRBV29-1,.,CSVEETQYF,TGCAGCGTTGAAGAGACCCAGTACTTC
15,many,TRBJ2-5,TRBV7-2,.,CASSKGDRTQETQYF,TGTGCCAGCAGCAAGGGTGACCGTACCCAAGAGACCCAGTACTTC
14,.,TRBJ2-5,TRBV5-1,.,CASSLPLPDGTQYF,TGCGCCAGCAGCTTGCCCCTGCCCGACGGGACCCAGTACTTC
13,few,TRBJ2-7,TRBV25-1,.,CASTNRWSYEQYF,TGTGCCAGCACAAATCGGTGGTCCTACGAGCAGTACTTC
12,.,TRBJ2-3,TRBV6-1,TRBD1,CATTGGAATQYF,TGTGCCACGACAGGGGGCGCAGCCACGCAGTATTTT
13,.,TRBJ2-7,TRBV5-1,.,CASSLDVFYEQYF,TGCGCCAGCAGCTTGGATGTTTTCTACGAGCAGTACTTC
15,few,TRBJ1-2,TRBV6-1,.,CASSSRVGANYGYTF,TGTGCCAGCAGTAGCCGCGTAGGGGCTAACTATGGCTACACCTTC
15,.,TRBJ1-4,TRBV4-3,.,CASSQERGIQEKLFF,TGCGCCAGCAGCCAAGAGAGGGGGATTCAGGAAAAACTGTTTTTT
12,few,TRBJ2-5,TRBV20-1,.,CSAREGEGTQYF,TGCAGTGCTAGAGAGGGGGAAGGGACCCAGTACTTC
15,few,TRBJ2-1,TRBV3-1,TRBD1,CASSHWDRSPNEQFF,TGTGCCAGCAGCCATTGGGACAGATCCCCCAATGAGCAGTTCTTC
12,few,TRBJ2-7,TRBV20-1,TRBD2,CIPGGGTGEQYF,TGCATCCCGGGAGGGGGAACGGGGGAGCAGTACTTC
13,.,TRBJ1-2,TRBV6-5,.,CASSYMVDYGYTF,TGTGCCAGCAGTTACATGGTCGACTATGGCTACACCTTC
16,.,TRBJ2-7,TRBV5-1,.,CASSLAAGTAAYEQYF,TGCGCCAGCAGCTTGGCCGCCGGCACGGCTGCCTACGAGCAGTACTTC
16,.,TRBJ2-1,TRBV5-1,TRBD2,CASSALLAGSPNEQFF,TGCGCCAGCAGCGCTTTACTAGCGGGCAGCCCTAATGAGCAGTTCTTC
15,few,TRBJ1-2,TRBV4-1,TRBD1,CASSQGDRANYGYTF,TGCGCCAGCAGCCAAGGGGACAGGGCTAACTATGGCTACACCTTC
14,few,TRBJ2-1,TRBV9,.,CASSVVVLGNEQFF,TGTGCCAGCAGCGTAGTGGTCCTAGGCAATGAGCAGTTCTTC
14,.,TRBJ2-2,TRBV7-2,.,CASSWRSNTGELFF,TGTGCCAGCAGTTGGAGATCCAACACCGGGGAGCTGTTTTTT
17,.,TRBJ2-2,TRBV20-1,.,CSARDRYFSVHTGELFF,TGCAGTGCTAGAGATCGCTACTTCAGCGTACACACCGGGGAGCTGTTTTTT
15,.,TRBJ2-3,TRBV6-1,.,CASRPDTLGTDTQYF,TGTGCCAGCAGACCTGACACCTTGGGAACAGATACGCAGTATTTT
13,few,TRBJ1-1,TRBV25-1,.,CASSEGVVTEAFF,TGTGCCAGCAGTGAGGGGGTTGTCACTGAAGCTTTCTTT